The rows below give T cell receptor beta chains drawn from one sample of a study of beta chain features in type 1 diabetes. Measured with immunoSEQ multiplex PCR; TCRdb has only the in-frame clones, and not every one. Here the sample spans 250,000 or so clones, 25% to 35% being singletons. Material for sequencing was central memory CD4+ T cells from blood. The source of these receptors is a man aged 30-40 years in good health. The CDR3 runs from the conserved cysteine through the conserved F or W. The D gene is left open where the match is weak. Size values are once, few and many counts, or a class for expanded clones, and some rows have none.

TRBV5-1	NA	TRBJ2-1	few	TGCGCCAGCAGCGGTCGGAATGAGCAGTTCTTC	CASSGRNEQFF
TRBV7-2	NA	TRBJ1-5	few	TGTGCCAGCAGCCAGGGCACAGGAGTTAATCAGCCCCAGCATTTT	CASSQGTGVNQPQHF
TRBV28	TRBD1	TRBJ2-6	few	TGTGCCAGCAGAGGTGTACAGGGGACTGGGGCCAACGTCCTGACTTTC	CASRGVQGTGANVLTF
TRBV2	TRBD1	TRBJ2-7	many	TGTGCCAGCAGGGGACAGGGGAGAACCTACGAGCAGTACTTC	CASRGQGRTYEQYF
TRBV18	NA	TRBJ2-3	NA	TGTGCCAGCTCACCACCGGTGGGGGATTCGTCGGCAGATACGCAGTATTTT	CASSPPVGDSSADTQYF
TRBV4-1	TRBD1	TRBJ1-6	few	TGCGCCAGCAGCCAGGGACAGGGGGCGGAAAATTCACCCCTCCACTTT	CASSQGQGAENSPLHF
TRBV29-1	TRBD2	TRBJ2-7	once	TGCAGCGTTGGGTCCACTCTAGCGGGAGGCGGCGAGCAGTACTTC	CSVGSTLAGGGEQYF
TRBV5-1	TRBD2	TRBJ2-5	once	TGCGCCAGCAGCGGGCCAGGACTAGCAGAGACCCAGTACTTC	CASSGPGLAETQYF
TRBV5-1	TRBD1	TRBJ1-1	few	TGCGCCAGCAGCTTTCGGACAGGGAGACCTGAAGCTTTCTTT	CASSFRTGRPEAFF
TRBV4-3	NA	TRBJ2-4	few	TGCGCCAGCAGCCAAGATGGCCGGGCCGGAAACATTCAGTACTTC	CASSQDGRAGNIQYF
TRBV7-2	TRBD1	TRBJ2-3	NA	TGTGCCAGCAGCTTAGGCGGGACAGGTAACACAGATACGCAGTATTTT	CASSLGGTGNTDTQYF
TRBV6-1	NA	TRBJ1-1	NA	TGTGCCAGCAGTGCGGTCAGAGACACTGAAGCTTTCTTT	CASSAVRDTEAFF
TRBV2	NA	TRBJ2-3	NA	TGTGCCAGCAGCATCTTCGATACGCAGTATTTT	CASSIFDTQYF
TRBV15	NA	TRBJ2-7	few	TGTGCCACCAGCACTGGGTTAGCGTCCTACGAGCAGTACTTC	CATSTGLASYEQYF
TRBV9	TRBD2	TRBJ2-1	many	TGTGCCAGCACCCGCCGGCTAGCGGGAGACAATGAGCAGTTCTTC	CASTRRLAGDNEQFF
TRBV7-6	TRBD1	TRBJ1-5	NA	TGTGCCAGCAGCATGGGACAGTATCAGCCCCAGCATTTT	CASSMGQYQPQHF
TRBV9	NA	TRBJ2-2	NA	TGTGCCAGCAGCGTAGCTGTCACCGGGGAGCTGTTTTTT	CASSVAVTGELFF
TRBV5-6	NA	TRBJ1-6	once	TGTGCCAGCAGCTTGGAGGGGCGAGGAAATTCACCCCTCCACTTT	CASSLEGRGNSPLHF
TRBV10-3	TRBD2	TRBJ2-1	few	TGTGCCATCAGTGATCGGACTAGCAGCTACAATGAGCAGTTCTTC	CAISDRTSSYNEQFF
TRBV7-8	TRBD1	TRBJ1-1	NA	TGTGCCAGCAGCGCCCGACAGGGACTAGGCACTGAAGCTTTCTTT	CASSARQGLGTEAFF
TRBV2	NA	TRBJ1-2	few	TGTGCCAGCAGTGATCGGCACTATGGCTACACCTTC	CASSDRHYGYTF
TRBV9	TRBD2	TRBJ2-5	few	TGTGCCAGCAGCGTTAGCGGGAGGCAAGAGACCCAGTACTTC	CASSVSGRQETQYF
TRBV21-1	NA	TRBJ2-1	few	TGTGCCAGCAGCAATAAGACTAGCGGGAGCGACAATGAGCAGTTCTTC	CASSNKTSGSDNEQFF
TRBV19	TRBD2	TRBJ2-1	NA	TGTGCCACTCACAGCGGGGCGCTGAGCTCCTACAATGAGCAGTTCTTC	CATHSGALSSYNEQFF
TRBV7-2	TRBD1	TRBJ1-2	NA	TGTGCCAGCAGCCCACACGGGACAGGTGGCGGCTACACCTTC	CASSPHGTGGGYTF
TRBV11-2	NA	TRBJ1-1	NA	TGTGCCAGCAGCAACCAGAACACTGAAGCTTTCTTT	CASSNQNTEAFF
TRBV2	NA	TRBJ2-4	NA	TGTGCTTACAGAGCGCGGGAAAAAGCCAAAAACATTCAGTACTTC	CAYRAREKAKNIQYF
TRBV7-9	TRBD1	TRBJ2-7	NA	TGTGCCAGCAGCGGGACAGTCTTGGGCTACGAGCAGTACTTC	CASSGTVLGYEQYF
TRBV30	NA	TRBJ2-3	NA	TGTGCCTGGGGGAACTTGGATACGCAGTATTTT	CAWGNLDTQYF
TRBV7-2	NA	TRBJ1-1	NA	TGTGCCAGCAGCTTATTTGCGACTGAAGCTTTCTTT	CASSLFATEAFF
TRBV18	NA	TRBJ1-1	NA	TGTGCCAGCTCACCGGACGGCCATCTATTAAACACTGAAGCTTTCTTT	CASSPDGHLLNTEAFF
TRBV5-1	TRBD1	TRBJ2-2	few	TGCGCCAGCAGAGGGGAGACAGGGAGCACCGGGGAGCTGTTTTTT	CASRGETGSTGELFF
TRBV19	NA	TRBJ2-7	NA	TGTGCCCTACGGAGGTTAAGTATGAAGCAGTACTTC	CALRRLSMKQYF
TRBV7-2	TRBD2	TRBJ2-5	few	TGTGCCAGCAGCTTGAGCGGACTAGCGGGGGGAGAGACCCAGTACTTC	CASSLSGLAGGETQYF
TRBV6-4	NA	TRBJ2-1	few	TGTGCCAGCAGTCGAGGCCCGGCACAGAGCTCCTACAATGAGCAGTTCTTC	CASSRGPAQSSYNEQFF
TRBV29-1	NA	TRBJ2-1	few	TGCAGCGTCCTCGGTGGGGCTAGCGTAGATGAGCAGTTCTTC	CSVLGGASVDEQFF
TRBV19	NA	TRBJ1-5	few	TGTGCCAGTGGGGTGCTTGGGAGTGGCAATCAGCCCCAGCATTTT	CASGVLGSGNQPQHF
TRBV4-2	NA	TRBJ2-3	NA	TGTGCCAGCAGCCAAGCAGACCCCAGCGCAGATACGCAGTATTTT	CASSQADPSADTQYF
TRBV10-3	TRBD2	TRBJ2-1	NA	TGTGCCATCAGTGAGAGCGGGGGTTCCTACAATGAGCAGTTCTTC	CAISESGGSYNEQFF
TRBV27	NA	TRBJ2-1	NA	TGTGCCAGCAGTTCTCGAACCAACACAGGGAACAATGAGCAGTTCTTC	CASSSRTNTGNNEQFF
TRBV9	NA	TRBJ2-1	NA	TGTGCCAGCAGCGTAGACGAGGGGAGGAATGAGCAGTTCTTC	CASSVDEGRNEQFF
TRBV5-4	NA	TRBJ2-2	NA	TGTGCCAGCAGCTCGAAAACCGGACAGAGCACCGGGGAGCTGTTTTTT	CASSSKTGQSTGELFF
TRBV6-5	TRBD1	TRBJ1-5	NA	TGTGCCAGCAGTAGGACAGGCAGGGATCAGCCCCAGCATTTT	CASSRTGRDQPQHF
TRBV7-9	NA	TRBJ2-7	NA	TGTGCCAGCACCACAGGGTTTTACGAGCAGTACTTC	CASTTGFYEQYF
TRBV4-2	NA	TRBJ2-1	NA	TGTGCCAGCAGCCAAGAAGAACAGGGCTCAACGGGGAATGAGCAGTTCTTC	CASSQEEQGSTGNEQFF
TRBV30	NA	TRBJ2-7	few	TGTGCCTGGGCCGGGTCCTACGAGCAGTACTTC	CAWAGSYEQYF